This T cell receptor beta chain appears in the sequencing data of a study of regulatory T cells in long-lasting Graves disease. The sample's time point: newly diagnosed GD, antithyroid drugs for less than 3 months. RNA extracted from PBMCs served as the sequencing template. Arm-PCR with iRepertoire HTBI primers amplified the CDR3 regions for these TCR beta libraries. TCRdb passed the multiplex PCR reads through MiXCR, listing each CDR3 protein once. Among under 800,000 distinct CDR3 sequences listed, roughly 15% were seen once. This CDR3 region has 15 residues. V was pared by 6 bases and J by 3 bases, with 8 bases of the junction left unmatched. CDR1 MDHEN and CDR2 SYDVKM come from the germline V gene. This clonotype was seen ten or more times. These sequences were also reported in another study, on T cells in Graves' hyperthyroidism and ophthalmopathy. This second study says: In the first-round RT-PCR of the TCR CDR3, the HTBI primer set was used.

This clonotype was obtained from a woman in her 30s with Graves disease. The chain has TRBV28 and TRBJ2-5; 9 bases align to TRBD2. Sequences were derived from peripheral blood mononuclear cells (PBMCs), sampled at new diagnosis, from a patient treated with antithyroid drugs. The CDR3 loop reads CASSLTIAGEETQYF. CDR3 in DNA: TGTGCCAGCAGCCTTACGATAGCGGGAGAAGAGACCCAGTACTTC.